These 27 T cell receptor beta chains were sequenced from one sample in a study of cytomegalovirus exposure and HLA in healthy donors. The PCR had 60 Vbeta and 13 Jbeta primers. Generated by immunoSEQ multiplex PCR, the TCRdb table keeps only in-frame clones and is missing some. The sample holds approximately 100,000 clones; approximately 77% are singletons and the top ten take approximately 4.4%. The sequencing sample was made of PBMCs. These receptors came from a woman in her 40s in good health and CMV-seronegative.

By frequency in the sample, this clone is medium-sized. The genes are TRBV6-4 and TRBJ2-7; 12 bases agree with TRBD2. The CDR3 runs to 17 residues. Trimming took 2 bases from V and 0 from J; bases not matched to a gene: 5. Germline V gives CDR1 MRHNA, CDR2 SNTAGT. In nucleotides, the CDR3 is TGTGCCAGCAGTGACGGACTAGCGGGGCCTTTCTCCTACGAGCAGTACTTC. Its translation is CASSDGLAGPFSYEQYF.

This sequence joins TRBV5-6 and TRBJ1-6; no definite D call. V lost 2 bases and J 9 bases, leaving 15 bases between the germline ends. Germline V gives CDR1 SGHDT, CDR2 YYEEEE. The CDR3 contains 15 residues. This chain's CDR3 is CASSFRLERGSPLHF. The DNA of the CDR3 is TGTGCCAGCAGCTTCCGACTGGAACGGGGTTCACCCCTCCACTTT.

The chain links TRBV5-6 to TRBJ2-7; a weak D match, TRBD2 (5 bases). The germline CDR1 and CDR2 sequences are SGHDT and YYEEEE. V lost 2 bases and J lost 1, with 13 bases in between. The CDR3 covers 15 residues. CDR3 sequence (DNA): TGTGCCAGCAGCTTCGGGGTAGAAGGGTCCTACGAGCAGTACTTC. This codes for CASSFGVEGSYEQYF. The full variable domain, its missing parts supplied by reference TRBV5-6 and TRBJ2-7, is DAGVTQSPTHLIKTRGQQVTLRCSPKSGHDTVSWYQQALGQGPQFIFQYYEEEERQRGNFPDRFSGHQFPNYSSELNVNALLLGDSALYLCASSFGVEGSYEQYFGPGTRLTVT.

V and J are TRBV15 and TRBJ2-7; a weak D match, TRBD1 (6 bases). Trimming took off 3 bases at V and 2 bases at J, with 11 bases between the two ends. Looked up from germline, CDR1 is LNHNV and CDR2 is YYDKDF (reference sequence). CDR3 size: 14 residues. CDR3 in amino acids: CATSSGQNPYEQYF. As DNA, the CDR3 is TGTGCCACCAGCAGCGGACAGAATCCCTACGAGCAGTACTTC.

The chain couples TRBV4-3 to TRBJ2-7, with 7 bases lining up with TRBD2. CDR3 size: 15 residues. Looked up from germline, CDR1 is LGHNA and CDR2 is YSLEER. V dropped 2 bases and J dropped 3; count of bases not matched to a gene: 7. In DNA form, the CDR3 reads TGCGCCAGCAGCCAAACAGCGGGGCCATACTACGAGCAGTACTTC. Its protein is CASSQTAGPYYEQYF.

This chain joins TRBV7-9 and TRBJ1-1; a possible D gene is TRBD1 (5 bases). The V end lost 3 bases, the J end lost 3 bases, and 11 bases lay between the germline ends. The V gene's germline CDR1 is SEHNR and CDR2 FQNEAQ (reference sequence). The CDR3 runs to 14 residues. For the CDR3, the DNA is TGTGCCAGCAGCTTTGTCACCAGGGACACTGAAGCTTTCTTT. Protein sequence: CASSFVTRDTEAFF.

This clone turned up a few times. V usage is TRBV18 and J usage is TRBJ2-1, with TRBD1 matching 11 bases. The V gene end was trimmed by 6 bases and the J gene end by 9 bases; junction bases not matched to a gene: 4. Germline V CDR1 and CDR2: KGHSH, LQKENI. CDR3 length: 13 amino acids. CDR3 sequence reads: CASSRTGGTEQFF. In DNA form, the CDR3 reads TGTGCCAGCTCGCGGACAGGGGGCACTGAGCAGTTCTTC.

J is TRBJ2-1 and V is TRBV5-6; a weak D match, TRBD1 (5 bases). V lost 6 bases and J lost 0, with 13 bases in between. CDR3 size: 15 residues. The V gene's germline CDR1 is SGHDT and CDR2 YYEEEE. The CDR3 sequence: CASNRGASSYNEQFF. The CDR3 coding sequence is TGTGCCAGCAATAGGGGCGCTAGCTCCTACAATGAGCAGTTCTTC. The full variable domain, with the rest looked up from reference TRBV5-6 and TRBJ2-1, is DAGVTQSPTHLIKTRGQQVTLRCSPKSGHDTVSWYQQALGQGPQFIFQYYEEEERQRGNFPDRFSGHQFPNYSSELNVNALLLGDSALYLCASNRGASSYNEQFFGPGTRLTVL.

The V call is TRBV7-8, the J call TRBJ2-5, with 10 bases identical to TRBD2. CDR3 length: 13 residues. Trimming at V came to 6 bases and at J to 8 bases, leaving 6 bases not matched to a gene. Looked up from germline, CDR1 is SGHVS and CDR2 is FQNEAQ. The CDR3 DNA reads as TGTGCCAGCAGGCGGACTAGCGGATTCACCCAGTACTTC. Protein sequence: CASRRTSGFTQYF.

The V and J genes are TRBV11-2 and TRBJ1-3; D not resolved. This CDR3 is 15 amino acids long. The V end lost 5 bases, the J end lost 0 bases, and 11 bases lay between the germline ends. Germline V gene data show CDR1 as SGHAT and CDR2 as FQNNGV. In DNA form, the CDR3 reads TGTGCCAGCAGCCGCGGACTGACCTCTGGAAACACCATATATTTT. Protein: CASSRGLTSGNTIYF.

The CDR3 sequence: CASSPDRAPETQYF. CDR3 sequence (DNA): TGTGCCAGCTCACCCGACAGGGCCCCTGAGACCCAGTACTTC. This rearrangement joins TRBV18 to TRBJ2-5; 7 bases line up with TRBD1. The V gene's germline CDR1 is KGHSH and CDR2 LQKENI. This CDR3 region has 14 residues. V gave up 3 bases and J gave up 5 bases; unmatched junction bases: 6. The whole variable domain, remainder taken from reference TRBV18 and TRBJ2-5, is NAGVMQNPRHLVRRRGQEARLRCSPMKGHSHVYWYRQLPEEGLKFMVYLQKENIIDESGMPKERFSAEFPKEGPSILRIQQVVRGDSAAYFCASSPDRAPETQYFGPGTRLLVL.

V is TRBV2 and J is TRBJ2-7, with D possibly matching TRBD1 (6 bases). CDR1 SNHLY and CDR2 FYNNEI come from the germline V gene. CDR3 length equals 12 residues. V lost 6 bases and J 5 bases, leaving 11 bases between the germline ends. CDR3 in DNA: TGTGCCAGCAGAGTTACAGGGAACGAGCAGTACTTC. Translation: CASRVTGNEQYF. The variable domain in full, completed from reference TRBV2 and TRBJ2-7, reads EPEVTQTPSHQVTQMGQEVILRCVPISNHLYFYWYRQILGQKVEFLVSFYNNEISEKSEIFDDQFSVERPDGSNFTLKIRSTKLEDSAMYFCASRVTGNEQYFGPGTRLTVT.

The genes are TRBV2 and TRBJ2-2; D might be TRBD1 (6 bases). V lost 9 bases and J lost 0, with 14 bases in between. The CDR3 runs to 15 residues. Germline values: CDR1 SNHLY, CDR2 FYNNEI. CDR3 in DNA: TGTGCCAGAGCCCCGGGACACTCGAACACCGGGGAGCTGTTTTTT. Its protein product is CARAPGHSNTGELFF.

This clone has more than one count but fewer than ten. The V gene is TRBV5-1, the J gene TRBJ1-1, with TRBD1 matching over 7 bases. Germline CDR1 is SGHRS and CDR2 is YFSETQ. The CDR3 length is 14 residues. V shed 7 bases, J shed 3 bases, and the junction held 9 bases outside the gene matches. CDR3 coding DNA: TGCGCCAGCGGATTTGACAGGGCGGACACTGAAGCTTTCTTT. It is translated as CASGFDRADTEAFF.

CDR3 sequence (DNA): TGTGCCAGCAGCTTGGAACAGAACTATGGCTACACCTTC. Translating gives CASSLEQNYGYTF. The rearrangement links TRBV5-4 to TRBJ1-2; no reliable D call. There are 13 residues in the CDR3. Per the germline V gene, CDR1 is SGHNT and CDR2 is YYREEE (reference sequence). Trimming cost V 0 bases and J 2 bases, with 5 bases left between them. Together with reference TRBV5-4 and TRBJ1-2, the CDR3 gives the full variable domain: ETGVTQSPTHLIKTRGQQVTLRCSSQSGHNTVSWYQQALGQGPQFIFQYYREEENGRGNFPPRFSGLQFPNYSSELNVNALELDDSALYLCASSLEQNYGYTFGSGTRLTVV.

This clone was observed a few times. The chain uses TRBV5-6 and TRBJ1-1; 7 bases map to TRBD1. CDR1 and CDR2 from the germline V gene are SGHDT and YYEEEE. V was pared by 4 bases and J by 1 base, with 4 bases of the junction left unmatched. The CDR3 is 14 amino acids. CDR3 protein: CASSVQGGNTEAFF. In DNA, the CDR3 is TGTGCCAGCAGCGTCCAGGGGGGGAACACTGAAGCTTTCTTT.

V gene TRBV7-2 combines with J gene TRBJ1-5; TRBD1 is a possible D gene (6 bases). The germline V and J ends were trimmed by 1 base and 5 bases, with 9 bases remaining between them. Germline V gene sequence: CDR1 SGHTA, CDR2 FQGNSA. The CDR3 spans 14 residues. In DNA, the CDR3 is TGTGCCAGCAGCTTAGGGGGGCCCCATCAGCCCCAGCATTTT. This translates into CASSLGGPHQPQHF.

This chain connects TRBV28 to TRBJ1-2, with TRBD1 matching over 8 bases. With 1 base clipped from V and 11 bases from J, the junction kept 9 bases outside the gene matches. This CDR3 is 14 amino acids long. Germline V gene lookup returns CDR1 MDHEN and CDR2 SYDVKM. The CDR3 DNA reads as TGTGCCAGCAGTTTATCCAGGACAGGGACCAGATACACCTTC. It is translated as CASSLSRTGTRYTF.

In this sample, this clone turned up a few times. V and J are TRBV5-1 and TRBJ2-1; 9 bases align to TRBD2. In germline, CDR1 is SGHRS, CDR2 YFSETQ. Trimming at V came to 4 bases and at J to 4 bases, leaving 3 bases not matched to a gene. CDR3 size: 14 residues. Here the CDR3 DNA reads TGCGCCAGCAGCCGCGGGGGGGCTTACAATGAGCAGTTCTTC. Protein sequence: CASSRGGAYNEQFF. Complete variable domain (other parts from reference TRBV5-1 and TRBJ2-1): KAGVTQTPRYLIKTRGQQVTLSCSPISGHRSVSWYQQTPGQGLQFLFEYFSETQRNKGNFPGRFSGRQFSNSRSEMNVSTLELGDSALYLCASSRGGAYNEQFFGPGTRLTVL.

This clone was detected a few times. V is TRBV7-9 and J is TRBJ1-1; maybe TRBD1 (5 bases). Trimming removed 5 bases at V and 4 bases at J, with 14 bases between. CDR3 size: 14 residues. Germline CDR1 reads SEHNR; CDR2 reads FQNEAQ (reference sequence). DNA for the CDR3: TGTGCCAGCAGCCCATGGAGGGACGCCACTGAAGCTTTCTTT. Its translation is CASSPWRDATEAFF.

There are a few counts of this clone. The identical CDR3 is also encoded by other nucleotide sequences in the sample. V usage is TRBV28 and J usage is TRBJ2-3; weak D call: TRBD1 (5 bases). Trimming shortened V by 8 bases and J by 2 bases, and 23 bases separated the two germline ends. The CDR3 is made up of 17 amino acids. From germline, CDR1 is MDHEN and CDR2 SYDVKM. CDR3 sequence: CASGIRGGAPPTDTQYF. CDR3 nucleotides: TGTGCCAGCGGAATTAGGGGTGGAGCCCCCCCCACAGATACGCAGTATTTT.

The V and J genes are TRBV11-2 and TRBJ1-1, with D tentatively TRBD1 (6 bases). Trimming removed 1 base from V and 4 bases from J, with 10 bases in between. There are 14 residues in the CDR3. Germline V CDR1 and CDR2: SGHAT, FQNNGV. The CDR3 loop reads CASSLGGGSTEAFF. The CDR3 DNA sequence: TGTGCCAGCAGCTTAGGGGGGGGCAGCACTGAAGCTTTCTTT.

The chain combines TRBV19 with TRBJ2-2; D perhaps matches TRBD1 (5 bases). Germline values: CDR1 LNHDA, CDR2 SQIVND (reference sequence). This CDR3 spans 15 amino acids. V lost 7 bases and J 0 bases, leaving 12 bases between the germline ends. Here the CDR3 DNA reads TGTGCCAGTAAATTGGCAGGGCCGAACACCGGGGAGCTGTTTTTT. Protein sequence: CASKLAGPNTGELFF.

V usage is TRBV11-2 and J usage is TRBJ2-6; TRBD2 is a possible D gene (5 bases). The CDR3 consists of 16 residues. Germline V lookup: CDR1 SGHAT, CDR2 FQNNGV. The germline V and J ends were trimmed by 5 bases and 4 bases, with 15 bases remaining between them. CDR3 DNA sequence: TGTGCCAGCAGCGACCGACAACGGAGGGGGGCCAACGTCCTGACTTTC. Translated, it gives CASSDRQRRGANVLTF. Variable domain in full (rest from reference TRBV11-2 and TRBJ2-6): EAGVAQSPRYKIIEKRQSVAFWCNPISGHATLYWYQQILGQGPKLLIQFQNNGVVDDSQLPKDRFSAERLKGVDSTLKIQPAKLEDSAVYLCASSDRQRRGANVLTFGAGSRLTVL.

V is TRBV9 and J is TRBJ1-2; D uncertain. Germline V gene lookup returns CDR1 SGDLS and CDR2 YYNGEE. The CDR3 runs 14 residues. The V gene lost 0 bases and the J gene lost 5 bases, with 11 bases spanning the gap. CDR3 bases: TGTGCCAGCAGCGTAGATGGCAGTCTTTATGGCTACACCTTC. Translation gives CASSVDGSLYGYTF.

The V call is TRBV15, the J call TRBJ1-5, with 10 nucleotides matching TRBD1. This CDR3 contains 15 residues. Germline CDR1 LNHNV, CDR2 YYDKDF (reference sequence). V dropped 5 bases and J dropped 6; count of bases not matched to a gene: 7. CDR3 region: CATSELDRGSQPQHF. The DNA of the CDR3 is TGTGCCACCAGCGAATTGGACAGGGGGAGTCAGCCCCAGCATTTT.

V usage is TRBV28 and J usage is TRBJ2-1, with TRBD2 matching over 10 bases. This CDR3 contains 17 residues. V trimming: 6 bases; J trimming: 2 bases; junction bases outside the gene matches: 10. The germline CDR1 and CDR2 sequences are MDHEN and SYDVKM. The CDR3: CASSPSSAGGTYNEQFF. The CDR3 DNA reads as TGTGCCAGCAGCCCATCTTCAGCGGGAGGGACCTACAATGAGCAGTTCTTC.